This note documents a single TCR beta chain sequence. The data were obtained in a study of blood T cell repertoires in COVID-19. Whole-study context: Sample material is recorded as cDNA or gDNA derived from T cells, B-cell-depleted T cells, or PBMCs.

The ends lost 4 bases at V and 4 bases at J; junction bases unmatched: 6. CDR1 is KGHSH, CDR2 LQKENI, per germline. The CDR3 sequence is 16 residues long. The repertoire was sequenced with immunoSEQ multiplex PCR; TCRdb's copy has only in-frame clones and lacks some. The sample has 84,000 or so clones, around 81% seen once. Sequencing was done on a sample of peripheral blood. The origin of this receptor is an older woman with active or convalescent COVID-19. V gene TRBV18 combines with J gene TRBJ2-2, with 10 positions matching TRBD2. For the CDR3, the DNA is TGTGCCAGCTCACGCTTGACTAGCGGGTCCACCGGGGAGCTGTTTTTT. This translates into CASSRLTSGSTGELFF.